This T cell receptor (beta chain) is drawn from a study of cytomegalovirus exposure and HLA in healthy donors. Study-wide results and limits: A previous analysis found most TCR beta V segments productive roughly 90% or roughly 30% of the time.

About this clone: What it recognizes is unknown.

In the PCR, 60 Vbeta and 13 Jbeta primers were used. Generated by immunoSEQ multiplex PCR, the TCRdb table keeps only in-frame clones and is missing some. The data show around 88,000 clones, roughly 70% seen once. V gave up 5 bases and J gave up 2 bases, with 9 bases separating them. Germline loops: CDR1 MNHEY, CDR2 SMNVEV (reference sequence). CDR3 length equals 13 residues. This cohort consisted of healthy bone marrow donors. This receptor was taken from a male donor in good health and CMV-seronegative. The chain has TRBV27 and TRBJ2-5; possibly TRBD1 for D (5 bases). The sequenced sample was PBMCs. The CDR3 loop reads CASSRRVQETQYF. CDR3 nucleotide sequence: TGTGCCAGCAGTCGCAGGGTGCAAGAGACCCAGTACTTC.